Here is one T cell receptor (beta chain) with its context. Its antigen is unidentified. The sample comes from a study of OX40 agonist ivuxolimab in advanced cancers. Study-wide context: The dose-escalation group included hepatocellular carcinoma, melanoma, renal cell carcinoma and head and neck cancer.

Findings of the study overall: At doses 0.1 to 3.0 mg/kg, CD4+ and CD8+ clones expanded. The study found among the lowest clonal expansion in partial responders at 0.1-3.0 mg/kg.

Some clones are missing from TCRdb's copy, which holds only in-frame ones; the method was immunoSEQ multiplex PCR. The sample yields tens of thousands of clones, roughly 85% seen once. Germline V gives CDR1 SGHTA, CDR2 FQGNSA. V was cut by 2 bases and J by 8 bases, with 8 bases left in between. The CDR3 covers 12 residues. The V call is TRBV7-2, the J call TRBJ2-3; no firm D call. Source: CD4+ or CD8+ T cells sorted from blood, taken in a trial of the OX40 agonist ivuxolimab. The TCR originated in an adult with an advanced solid tumor such as melanoma, head and neck, liver or kidney cancer. CDR3 loop: CASSLSQSTQYF. Written as DNA, the CDR3 is TGTGCCAGCAGCTTAAGTCAGAGTACGCAGTATTTT.